This entry is about one T cell receptor (beta chain). Investigators reverse transcribed all isolated RNA, so they sequenced expressed TCRB transcripts. Sequenced naive, central memory and regulatory T cell samples produced an average of about 3.57 million reads. Clones were read by immunoSEQ multiplex PCR, and TCRdb kept only the in-frame ones, dropping some. The sample carries 350,000 or so clones, about 19% recorded once. These data come from a study of beta chain features in type 1 diabetes. Study details: Sorted cell examination encompassed around 100,000,000 cells across all samples.

J lost 4 bases, V lost 3 bases, and 4 bases had no gene match. The CDR3 is made up of 14 amino acids. Germline assignment: CDR1 GTSNPN and CDR2 SVGIG (reference sequence). This TCR was recovered from a woman aged 18-30 years in good health. Input material: naive CD4+ T cells from blood. V usage is TRBV30 and J usage is TRBJ1-5; 9 bases align to TRBD1. This CDR3 is CAWSADRGNQPQHF. CDR3 sequence (DNA): TGTGCCTGGAGCGCGGACAGGGGTAATCAGCCCCAGCATTTT.